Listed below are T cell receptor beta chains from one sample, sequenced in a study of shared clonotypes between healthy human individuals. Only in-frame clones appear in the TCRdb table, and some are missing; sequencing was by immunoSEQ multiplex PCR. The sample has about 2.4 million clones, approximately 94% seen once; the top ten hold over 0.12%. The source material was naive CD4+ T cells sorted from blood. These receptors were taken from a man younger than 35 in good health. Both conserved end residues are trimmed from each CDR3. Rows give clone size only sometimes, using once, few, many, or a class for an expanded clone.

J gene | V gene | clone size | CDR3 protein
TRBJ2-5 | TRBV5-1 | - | ASSFGLAGAETQY
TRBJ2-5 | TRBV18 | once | ASSQGLQETQY
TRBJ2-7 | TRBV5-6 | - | ASSLVKGNEQY
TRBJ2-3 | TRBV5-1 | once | ASSLVKGGPTDTQY
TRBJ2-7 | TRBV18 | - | ASSPGASESYEQY
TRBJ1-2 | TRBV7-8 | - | ASSSPTGGYGYT
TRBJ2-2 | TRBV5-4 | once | ASSGRQGDYTGELF
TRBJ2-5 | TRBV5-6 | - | ASSLAGTQETQY
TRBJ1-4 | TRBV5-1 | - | ASSLDRVVANEKLF
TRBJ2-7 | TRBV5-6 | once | ASSSLGLSSYEQY
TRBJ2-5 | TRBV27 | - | ASSQGNLQETQY
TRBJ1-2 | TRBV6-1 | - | ASSERGRGIANYGYT
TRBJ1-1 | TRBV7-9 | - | ASSLGGGTAGEAF
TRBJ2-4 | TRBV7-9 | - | ASSLAGLETSGRDIQY
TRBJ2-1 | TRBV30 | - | AWSTGDRGFGDEQF
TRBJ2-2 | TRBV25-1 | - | ASRDARPGELF
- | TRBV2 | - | ASASRGSYEQY
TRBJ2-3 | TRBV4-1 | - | ASSQHSTGALGDTQY
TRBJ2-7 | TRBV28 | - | ASTRDSRSYEQY
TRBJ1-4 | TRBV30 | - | AWSRDIYEKLF
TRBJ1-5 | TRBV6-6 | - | ASSPREGGFQPQH
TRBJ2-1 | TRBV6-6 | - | ASSPGTSSVRQF
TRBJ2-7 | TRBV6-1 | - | AITPGQVPRREQY
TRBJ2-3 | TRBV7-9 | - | ASSFSYNSIIDTQY
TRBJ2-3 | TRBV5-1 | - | ASSLRLAGSTDTQY
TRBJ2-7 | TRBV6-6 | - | ASSPPGQRDEQY
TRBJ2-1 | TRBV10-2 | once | ASSVAAGVYNEQF